This TCR beta chain was observed in a study of blood T cell repertoires in COVID-19. The method was immunoSEQ multiplex PCR; TCRdb's version includes in-frame clones alone and lacks a portion of them. The sample consists of around 700,000 clones, about nine tenths of them appearing once. This CDR3 spans 12 amino acids. Looked up from germline, CDR1 is MNHEY and CDR2 is SVGAGI. With 7 bases removed from V and 6 bases from J, the gap between germline ends came to 12 bases. The sample was peripheral blood. The TCR comes from a woman in her late teens or twenties with acute or convalescent COVID-19. The chain links TRBV6-5 to TRBJ1-1; TRBD1 might be the D (5 bases). CDR3 in DNA: TGTGCCAGCACCCCGGGGGACGCTGAAGCTTTCTTT. It yields the protein CASTPGDAEAFF.